The 3 T cell receptor beta chains reported below all come from one sample, sequenced in a study of shared clonotypes between healthy human individuals. Clones were sequenced by immunoSEQ multiplex PCR, and TCRdb holds only the in-frame ones, with some missing. This sample has about 2.4 million clones, with 93% found just once. The specimen was naive CD4+ T cells from PBMCs. Stated subset: CD45RA+ positively selected. Receptors originate from a man between 18 and 35 years old in good health. Some clones in this sample may be carry-over from other donors' samples.

The rearrangement uses TRBV28 and TRBJ2-3; 10 nucleotides line up with TRBD2. The V gene end was trimmed by 6 bases and the J gene end by 5 bases; junction bases not matched to a gene: 5. The CDR3 runs to 14 residues. The germline CDR1 and CDR2 sequences are MDHEN and SYDVKM. CDR3 nucleotide sequence: TGTGCCAGCAGGGCTAGCGGGAGAGGAGATACGCAGTATTTT. This codes for CASRASGRGDTQYF.

This clone has just a few counts. Additional DNA sequences in this sample encode the identical CDR3. The chain combines TRBV2 with TRBJ1-2; unclear D gene. The germline V gene encodes CDR1 SNHLY and CDR2 FYNNEI. Trimming shortened V by 8 bases and J by 2 bases, and 9 bases separated the two germline ends. The CDR3 sequence is 12 residues long. Here the CDR3 DNA reads TGTGCCAGCTCTGGCCTGAACTATGGCTACACCTTC. Its translation: CASSGLNYGYTF.

The V gene is TRBV5-4, the J gene TRBJ2-1, with TRBD2 identical over 10 bases. The trim removed 2 bases at V and 7 bases at J, leaving 6 bases unmatched. The CDR3 has 15 residues. Per the germline V gene, CDR1 is SGHNT and CDR2 is YYREEE (reference sequence). CDR3: CASSFPAGGWNEQFF. The CDR3 coding sequence is TGTGCCAGCAGCTTCCCAGCGGGAGGGTGGAATGAGCAGTTCTTC.